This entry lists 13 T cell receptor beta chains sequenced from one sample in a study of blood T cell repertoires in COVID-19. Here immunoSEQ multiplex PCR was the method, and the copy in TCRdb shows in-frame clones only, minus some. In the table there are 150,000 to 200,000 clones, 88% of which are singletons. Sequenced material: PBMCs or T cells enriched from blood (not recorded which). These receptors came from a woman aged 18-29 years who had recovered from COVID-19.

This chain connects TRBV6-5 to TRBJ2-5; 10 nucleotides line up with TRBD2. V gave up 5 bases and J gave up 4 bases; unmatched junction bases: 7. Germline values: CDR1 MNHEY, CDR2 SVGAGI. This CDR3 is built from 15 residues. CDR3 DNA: TGTGCCAGCAGTCCAGCGGGGGGGCCGGGAGAGACCCAGTACTTC. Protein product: CASSPAGGPGETQYF.

The CDR3 DNA follows: TGTGCCAGCAGCTTAACCGGGACTAGGGAAGAGACCCAGTACTTC. It is translated as CASSLTGTREETQYF. The V call is TRBV7-3, the J call TRBJ2-5; 8 nucleotides align to TRBD2. After removal of 0 bases from V and 3 bases from J, the junction contained 3 bases not matched to a gene. CDR3 length: 15 residues. Germline V CDR1 and CDR2: SGHTA, FQGTGA.

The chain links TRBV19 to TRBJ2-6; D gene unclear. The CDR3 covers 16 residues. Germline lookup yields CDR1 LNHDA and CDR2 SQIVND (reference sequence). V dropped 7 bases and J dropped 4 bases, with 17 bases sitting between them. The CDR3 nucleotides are TGTGCCAGTACCCCGGTTGTAACCTCCGGGGCCAACGTCCTGACTTTC. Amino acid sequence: CASTPVVTSGANVLTF.

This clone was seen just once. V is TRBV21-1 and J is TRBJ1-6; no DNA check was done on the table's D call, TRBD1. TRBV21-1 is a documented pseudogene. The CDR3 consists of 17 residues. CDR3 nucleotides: TGTGCCAGCAGCAAAGGTGGGCAAGGCTCCTATAATTCACCCCTCCACTTT. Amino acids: CASSKGGQGSYNSPLHF.

The chain's CDR3 is CASSPGAGEYGYTF. Written as DNA, the CDR3 is TGCGCCAGCAGCCCCGGTGCAGGGGAATATGGCTACACCTTC. The genes are TRBV4-1 and TRBJ1-2; a weak D match, TRBD1 (6 bases). The germline CDR1 and CDR2 sequences are MGHRA and YSYEKL. The CDR3 is 14 residues long. The germline V and J ends were trimmed by 4 bases and 5 bases, with 14 bases remaining between them.

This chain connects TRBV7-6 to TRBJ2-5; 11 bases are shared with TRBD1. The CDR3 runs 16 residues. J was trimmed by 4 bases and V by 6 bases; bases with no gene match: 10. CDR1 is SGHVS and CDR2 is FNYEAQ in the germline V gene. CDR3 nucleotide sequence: TGTGCCAGCAGTCCTCTCGGACAGGGGGCGGGAGAGACCCAGTACTTC. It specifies CASSPLGQGAGETQYF.

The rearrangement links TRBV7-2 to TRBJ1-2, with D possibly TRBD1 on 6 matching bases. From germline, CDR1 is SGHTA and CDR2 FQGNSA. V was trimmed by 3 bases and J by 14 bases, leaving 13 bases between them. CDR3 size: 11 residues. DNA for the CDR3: TGTGCCAGCAGCTTCCCGCCTCAGGGGACCTTC. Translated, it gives CASSFPPQGTF.

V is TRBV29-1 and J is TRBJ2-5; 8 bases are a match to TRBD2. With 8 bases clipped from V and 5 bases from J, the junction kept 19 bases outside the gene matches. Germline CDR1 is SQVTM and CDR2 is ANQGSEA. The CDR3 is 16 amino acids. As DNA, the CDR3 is TGCAGCTCCTCTGGGGCTAGCGGGTCTTATGGGGAGACCCAGTACTTC. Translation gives CSSSGASGSYGETQYF.

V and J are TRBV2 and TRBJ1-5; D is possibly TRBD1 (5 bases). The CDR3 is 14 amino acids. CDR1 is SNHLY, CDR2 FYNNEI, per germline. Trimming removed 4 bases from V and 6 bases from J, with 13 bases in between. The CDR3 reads CASSVGGQGQPQHF. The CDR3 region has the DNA TGTGCCAGCAGTGTCGGGGGTCAGGGTCAGCCCCAGCATTTT.

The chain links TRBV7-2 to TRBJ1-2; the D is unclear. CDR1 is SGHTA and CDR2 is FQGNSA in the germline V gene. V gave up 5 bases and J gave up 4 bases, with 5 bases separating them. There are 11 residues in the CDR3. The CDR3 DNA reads TGTGCCAGCAGCAGCTTCTATGGCTACACCTTC. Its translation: CASSSFYGYTF.

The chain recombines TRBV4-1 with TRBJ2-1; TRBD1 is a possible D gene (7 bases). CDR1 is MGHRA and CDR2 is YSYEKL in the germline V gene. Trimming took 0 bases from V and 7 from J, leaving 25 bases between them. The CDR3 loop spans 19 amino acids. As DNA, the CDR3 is TGCGCCAGCAGCCAAGAAGCAGGGGGGTTGGGGCGGGGCCGGAATGAGCAGTTCTTC. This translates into CASSQEAGGLGRGRNEQFF.

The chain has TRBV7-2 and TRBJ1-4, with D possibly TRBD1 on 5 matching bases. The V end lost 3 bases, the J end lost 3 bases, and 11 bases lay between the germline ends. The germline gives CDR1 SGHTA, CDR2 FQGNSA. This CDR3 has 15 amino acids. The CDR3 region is CASSLPGAPNEKLFF. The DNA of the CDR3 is TGTGCCAGCAGCTTGCCTGGGGCGCCTAATGAAAAACTGTTTTTT.

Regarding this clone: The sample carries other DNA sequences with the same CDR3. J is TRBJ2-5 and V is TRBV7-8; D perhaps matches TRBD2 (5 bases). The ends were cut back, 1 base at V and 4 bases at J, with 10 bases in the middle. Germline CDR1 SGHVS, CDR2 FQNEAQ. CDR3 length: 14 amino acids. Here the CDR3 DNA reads TGTGCCAGCAGCTTAGGTGAGGGTAGAGAGACCCAGTACTTC. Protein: CASSLGEGRETQYF.